This T cell receptor (beta chain) was sequenced during a study of blood T cell repertoires in COVID-19. For the study at large: The analysed material was cDNA or gDNA that came from T cells, B-cell-depleted T cells, or PBMCs.

While infection was still active, Seattle patients were enrolled and then followed longitudinally. In the authors' methods: The assay estimated nucleated cells by amplifying reference gene primers. Clones were read by immunoSEQ multiplex PCR, and TCRdb kept only the in-frame ones, dropping some. Clone size and the V and J calls come from that table; the DNA yielded D and trimming. Of 300,000 or so clones listed, 85% to 90% are singletons. Germline CDR1 and CDR2: LGHDT and YNNKEL (reference sequence). The CDR3 is 14 amino acids. Trimming left V 3 bases short and J 2 bases short, with 10 bases between. V usage is TRBV3-1 (or the pseudogene TRBV3-2) and J usage is TRBJ1-2; unclear D gene. Sequencing was carried out using peripheral blood. This receptor was obtained from a woman younger than 45 with COVID-19, enrolled during active disease. The CDR3 coding sequence is TGTGCCAGCAGCCAGCCGGGATGGAACTATGGCTACACCTTC. Protein product: CASSQPGWNYGYTF.